The TCR beta chain under discussion was sequenced for a study of blood T cell repertoires in COVID-19 (dated by TCRdb to the early 2020s). In terms of the full investigation: Samples covering the acute and convalescent phases of COVID-19 were provided by collaborators in the United States, Italy and Spain. Where available, HLA class I and class II types were obtained from metadata supplied by the sample provider rather than from assay-based typing. The prospective study material was composed of cDNA or gDNA derived from T cells, B-cell-depleted T cells, or PBMCs. The samples were drawn from the first 160 participants of the ongoing ImmuneRACE study and from 1,254 subjects provided by 6 global collaborators. The repertoires were released in a freely available public database intended as a resource for research on the immune response to SARS-CoV-2. The dataset comprised deeply sampled blood TCRbeta repertoires from subjects exposed to, actively infected with, or recovered from COVID-19. The sample metadata nearly always contained a de-identified subject ID, COVID-19 status, age in years and sex.

The immunoSEQ Assay, a bias-controlled multiplex PCR, was used to amplify TCRbeta CDR3 regions from genomic DNA. As for how the authors treated the data: The number of nucleated cells in each sample was estimated from the amplification of reference gene primers within the assay. To quantify the absolute abundance of each unique TCRbeta CDR3 rearrangement, sequence reads were collapsed and filtered. For each sample, productive Simpson clonality was calculated as the square root of Simpson's diversity index across productive rearrangements. TCRdb carries this immuneACCESS record with in-frame sequences only. Its versions omit some clonotypes, under half of them owing to an unresolved V gene in the studies checked, with the rest unexplained. V, J and clone size are taken as reported in that table, and D and trimming were inferred from the DNA itself. Counted in this sample were 180,000 or so clones; about four fifths of them appeared once. Of the sample, approximately 10% falls within the top ten clones.

Inclusive of the bounding cysteine and phenylalanine, the CDR3 is 15 residues long. Only the CDR3 part of the read is kept: 45 bases, read in frame from the first base. In the germline V gene, CDR1 corresponds to MNHEY and CDR2 to SVGAGI. V drops 7 bases and J drops 4 bases, leaving 14 bases in between. In Seattle, one collaborating source enrolled patients while the infection was active and tracked those patients longitudinally over the course of disease. Each collaborating institution followed its own protocols to collect whole blood in K2EDTA tubes. Collaborator samples were shipped for TCRbeta analysis as frozen whole blood, isolated PBMCs, or DNA extracted from either sample type. Concerning this clone: This receptor's antigen is unknown. The record has no base qualities; no much larger clone is one base away.

Results the study describes overall, beyond this receptor: How much clinical and demographic metadata was included differed by source and by participant, and the metadata was provided uncurated.

The sequenced sample consisted of peripheral blood. The sequence came from a woman in her forties with COVID-19, enrolled during active disease. This chain is built from TRBV6-5 and TRBJ1-6, with the D gene not confidently named. CDR3 loop: CASKPGTFYNSPLHF. In nucleotide form, the sequence is TGTGCCAGCAAACCAGGCACCTTTTATAATTCACCCCTCCACTTT.